This passage covers 2 T cell receptor beta chains from one sample sequenced in a study of CD8+ T cells in alopecia areata. cDNA prepared by RNA extraction and subsequent reverse transcription served as the template for sequencing. Assay used: immunoSEQ multiplex PCR; TCRdb lists only in-frame clones, some missing. Of 140,000 to 150,000 clones in the sample, 50% to 65% were seen once. Regarding treatment: oral pan-JAK inhibitor, 5-10 mg twice daily. Sequencing was performed on CD8+ T cells sorted from blood, taken at week 4, from a patient treated with tofacitinib. The receptor set was obtained from a human donor with alopecia areata.

V and J are TRBV5-6 and TRBJ1-5; tentatively, D is TRBD1 (5 bases). V was clipped by 0 bases and J by 9 bases, with 7 bases between them. Germline values: CDR1 SGHDT, CDR2 YYEEEE. This CDR3 has 12 residues. The CDR3, as DNA: TGTGCCAGCAGCTTGGGGGGCCGGCCCCAGCATTTT. Encoded protein: CASSLGGRPQHF.

This chain uses TRBV6-6 with TRBJ2-1, with D uncertain. CDR3 length: 12 residues. CDR1 is MNHNY, CDR2 SVGAGI, per germline (reference sequence). The V and J ends lost 8 bases and 4 bases respectively, with 9 bases between them. CDR3 bases: TGTGCCAGCCTAAACAGTTACAATGAGCAGTTCTTC. As protein: CASLNSYNEQFF.